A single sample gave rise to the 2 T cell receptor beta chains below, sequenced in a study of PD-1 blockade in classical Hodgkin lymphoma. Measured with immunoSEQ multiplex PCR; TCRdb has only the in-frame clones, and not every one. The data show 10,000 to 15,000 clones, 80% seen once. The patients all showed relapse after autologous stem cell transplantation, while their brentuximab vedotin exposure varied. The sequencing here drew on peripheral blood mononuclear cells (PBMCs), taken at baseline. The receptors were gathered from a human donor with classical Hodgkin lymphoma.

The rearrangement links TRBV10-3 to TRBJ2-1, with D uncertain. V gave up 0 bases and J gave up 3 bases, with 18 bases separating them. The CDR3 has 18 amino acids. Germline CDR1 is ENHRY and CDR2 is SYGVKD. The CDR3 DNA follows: TGTGCCATCAGTGAGTCGCCGTTAGGGTCAATCTTCTACAATGAGCAGTTCTTC. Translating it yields CAISESPLGSIFYNEQFF.

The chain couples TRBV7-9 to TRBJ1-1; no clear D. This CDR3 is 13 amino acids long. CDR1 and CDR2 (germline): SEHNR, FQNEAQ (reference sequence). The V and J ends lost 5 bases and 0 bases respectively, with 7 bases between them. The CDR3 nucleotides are TGTGCCAGCAGCCCAGGACTGAACACTGAAGCTTTCTTT. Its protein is CASSPGLNTEAFF.